The clone carrying this T cell receptor (beta chain) has a handful of counts. This sample is drawn from a study of regulatory T cells in long-lasting Graves disease. Study information: Treatment with antithyroid drugs for over 5 years, together with positive TSH receptor antibodies, meant persistent Graves' disease.

Arm-PCR of CDR3 regions and iRepertoire HTBI primers were the basis on which TCR beta libraries were built. TCRdb passed the multiplex PCR reads through MiXCR, listing each CDR3 protein once. The table has about 310,000 distinct CDR3 sequences, 22% seen once; the top ten hold around three fifths. Time point: persistent/refractory GD, antithyroid drugs over 5 years with positive TRAb. The authors made the TCR library using RNA they extracted from PBMCs. Trimming at V came to 5 bases and at J to 4 bases, leaving 9 bases not matched to a gene. Germline loops: CDR1 SGHTA, CDR2 FQGNSA. This CDR3 has 15 residues.

The chain has TRBV7-2 and TRBJ2-5, with TRBD2 identical over 8 bases. The source is a female donor with Graves disease. Sequencing was performed on peripheral blood mononuclear cells (PBMCs), taken when the disease was refractory, from a patient treated with antithyroid drugs. CDR3 bases: TGTGCCAGCAGCCAGAGGGGTCTAGCGGGAGAGACCCAGTACTTC. Protein: CASSQRGLAGETQYF.